The T cell receptor beta chain under discussion was sequenced for a study of blood T cell repertoires in COVID-19. For the study at large: The origin of the acute and convalescent COVID-19 samples was the United States, Italy and Spain. Sources were T cells, B-cell-depleted T cells, or PBMCs; the material itself was cDNA or gDNA.

V shed 3 bases and J shed 0 bases, with 22 bases lying between them. The CDR3 extends over 19 amino acids. Germline CDR1 SEHNR, CDR2 FQNEAQ (reference sequence). Authors' data handling: Estimated nucleated cell counts came from reference gene primer amplification. Sequenced by immunoSEQ multiplex PCR; TCRdb stores in-frame clones only, minus some. V and J calls and clone size are copied from that table; D and trimming were computed from the DNA. The table has 190,000 or so clones, about 83% seen once; the top ten hold about 0.95%. The receptor was derived from a young woman who had recovered from COVID-19. The sample was peripheral blood. V gene TRBV7-9 combines with J gene TRBJ2-3, with D tentatively TRBD2 (5 bases). The CDR3 DNA reads TGTGCCAGCAGCTTTGGGCGGACGGGATCGGCCCTTAGCACAGATACGCAGTATTTT. Translated, it gives CASSFGRTGSALSTDTQYF.